This is a list of T cell receptor beta chains from one sample in a study of blood T cell repertoires in COVID-19. Libraries were prepared by immunoSEQ multiplex PCR; TCRdb keeps only in-frame clonotypes and omits some of them. This sample has 200,000 or so clones, with 85% to 90% found just once. The specimen was peripheral blood. The receptors were gathered from a man aged 45-60 years with acute or convalescent COVID-19. Both conserved end residues are part of each CDR3. The D gene is left open where the match is weak. Size tells how often a clone was seen (once, few, many) or the class of an expanded clone, and some rows leave it out.

size	J	V	D	DNA	CDR3
few	TRBJ1-1	TRBV19	-	TGTGCCAGTAGTATACAGGTGACGAACACTGAAGCTTTCTTT	CASSIQVTNTEAFF
-	TRBJ2-7	TRBV25-1	-	TGTGCCAGCAGTGAATATGGTCTAGCGAAAGACGAGCAGTACTTC	CASSEYGLAKDEQYF
-	TRBJ2-2	TRBV19	-	TGTGCCAGTAGGAGGAACCCCAACACCGGGGAGCTGTTTTTT	CASRRNPNTGELFF
-	TRBJ2-7	TRBV7-2	-	TGTGCCAGCAGCTTGCAAGGGGGGGGCGACTCCTACGAGCAGTACTTC	CASSLQGGGDSYEQYF
-	TRBJ2-7	TRBV5-1	TRBD1	TGCGCCAGCTACGCGAGACAGGGAAGCTACGAGCAGTACTTC	CASYARQGSYEQYF
few	TRBJ1-2	TRBV4-1	TRBD1	TGCGCCAGCAGCCAGCCCGGACAGGTGAAAAATGGCTACACCTTC	CASSQPGQVKNGYTF
-	TRBJ1-1	TRBV20-1	-	TGCGGAGGGGTCATGAACACTGAAGCTTTCTTT	CGGVMNTEAFF
-	TRBJ1-5	TRBV7-2	-	TGTGCCAGCAGCTTAGGGGGTCCAGGGGCCAATCAGCCCCAGCATTTT	CASSLGGPGANQPQHF
-	TRBJ1-6	TRBV5-1	-	TGCGCCAGCAGCTTGGAGGGCGAGGGAAGGAGCTCCTATAATTCACCCCTCCACTTT	CASSLEGEGRSSYNSPLHF
-	TRBJ1-1	TRBV6-1	-	TGTGCCAGCAGTGATCAATCAGAAGCTTTCTTT	CASSDQSEAFF
-	TRBJ2-6	TRBV2	-	TGTGCCAGCAGTGGGGCCTCTGGGGCCAACGTCCTGACTTTC	CASSGASGANVLTF
once	TRBJ1-6	TRBV7-3	TRBD1	TGTGCCAGCAGCTCGACAGGGTTCTTCAGTTCACCCCTCCACTTT	CASSSTGFFSSPLHF
once	TRBJ1-4	TRBV29-1	TRBD1	TGCAGCGTTGACCTCGGGCAGGGGGGAGAAAAACTGTTTTTT	CSVDLGQGGEKLFF
-	TRBJ2-2	TRBV9	TRBD1	TGTGCCAGCAGCGAACGAGACAGGGCGAACACCGGGGAGCTGTTTTTT	CASSERDRANTGELFF
-	TRBJ2-2	TRBV9	TRBD2	TGTGCCAGCAGCGTTACTAGCGGGGTCCGGGAGCTGTTTTTT	CASSVTSGVRELFF
-	TRBJ1-5	TRBV7-2	TRBD1	TGTGCCAGCAGCTTTGGGACAGGGGGGTTGCAGCCCCAGCATTTT	CASSFGTGGLQPQHF
once	TRBJ2-1	TRBV5-1	TRBD1	TGCGCCAGCAGCTTCCAAACAGGGGTGACCTACAATGAGCAGTTCTTC	CASSFQTGVTYNEQFF
-	TRBJ1-2	TRBV7-2	-	TGTGCCAGCAGCTTAGTAACAAAACCCAAAGCTAACTATGGCTACACCTTC	CASSLVTKPKANYGYTF
-	TRBJ1-1	TRBV11-2	TRBD1	TGTGCCAGCAGCGACAGACCGGGACAGAGAATGAACACTGAAGCTTTCTTT	CASSDRPGQRMNTEAFF
once	TRBJ2-3	TRBV6-4	TRBD2	TGTGCCAGCAGTGGAGCGGGGCGCACAGATACGCAGTATTTT	CASSGAGRTDTQYF
-	TRBJ1-5	TRBV10-1	-	TGCGCCAGCAGTGCTGGACTCAATCAGCCCCAGCATTTT	CASSAGLNQPQHF
-	TRBJ1-2	TRBV5-1	-	TGCGCCAGCAGCCCAGAGGGGGATGGCTACACCTTC	CASSPEGDGYTF
-	TRBJ2-7	TRBV11-2	TRBD2	TGTGCCAGCAGCGGTAGCGGGGGGGCCTACGAGCAGTACTTC	CASSGSGGAYEQYF
once	TRBJ2-5	TRBV11-2	-	TGTGCCAGCAGCTCGGGACTCGTGGAAGAGACCCAGTACTTC	CASSSGLVEETQYF
-	TRBJ1-2	TRBV9	TRBD1	TGTGCCAGCAACCAACAACCGGACAGGGGGCATGGCTACACCTTC	CASNQQPDRGHGYTF
-	TRBJ1-2	TRBV7-9	-	TGTGCCAGCAGCTTAGATTCGGGATCTGTGTTAAAGGGAAAAAACACCTTC	CASSLDSGSVLKGKNTF
once	TRBJ1-4	TRBV6-5	-	TGTGCCAGCAGTTACGGGCCTGGAAATGAAAAACTGTTTTTT	CASSYGPGNEKLFF
-	TRBJ1-2	TRBV6-1	TRBD1	TGTGCCAGCAGTGACCGGGACAGGGGGCGTAACTATGGCTACACCTTC	CASSDRDRGRNYGYTF
-	TRBJ1-5	TRBV5-1	-	TGCGCCAGCAGATACGAGAGCAATCAGCCCCAGCATTTT	CASRYESNQPQHF
-	TRBJ1-5	TRBV12-5	TRBD1	TGTGCTAGTGGCCAGGGGACAGGGTCTTACACTTATAGCAATCAGCCCCAGCATTTT	CASGQGTGSYTYSNQPQHF
-	TRBJ2-7	TRBV7-8	TRBD1	TGTGCCAGCAGCTTAAGATCGGGGACAGGGCCCTACGAGCAGTACTTC	CASSLRSGTGPYEQYF
-	TRBJ1-2	TRBV3-1/TRBV3-2	-	TGTGCCAGCAAGCCTACTTCGCGGGACCCAGGCTATGGCTACACCTTC	CASKPTSRDPGYGYTF
-	TRBJ1-4	TRBV9	TRBD1	TGTGCCAGCAGCGTAGCCTCGACAGGGAGTAATGAAAAACTGTTTTTT	CASSVASTGSNEKLFF
-	TRBJ1-1	TRBV6-5	-	TGTGCCAGCAGTCCCAGGAACCCGAACACTGAAGCTTTCTTT	CASSPRNPNTEAFF
-	TRBJ1-1	TRBV25-1	-	TGTGCCAGCAGTGAATTCGGGGAGGGGACTGAAGCTTTCTTT	CASSEFGEGTEAFF
-	TRBJ1-3	TRBV5-1	-	TGCGCCAGCAGCTTGGATGGGCTTGGAAACACCATATATTTT	CASSLDGLGNTIYF
-	TRBJ1-1	TRBV5-1	-	TGCGCCAGCAGATTCGGACAGAACACTGAAGCTTTCTTT	CASRFGQNTEAFF
-	TRBJ1-1	TRBV6-5	TRBD1	TGTGCCAGCAATCCCGGGACAGGTGTGAACACTGAAGCTTTCTTT	CASNPGTGVNTEAFF
-	TRBJ2-3	TRBV2	TRBD2	TGTGCCAGCAGTGAATCGTCTAGCGGGGCAGATACGCAGTATTTT	CASSESSSGADTQYF
once	TRBJ2-6	TRBV10-3	-	TGTGCCACTTCAGGCTCTGGGGCCAACGTCCTGACTTTC	CATSGSGANVLTF
-	TRBJ1-4	TRBV11-2	-	TGTGCCAGCAGCCCCCTTCGTAACAGGCGGCAGGGTGAAAAACTGTTTTTT	CASSPLRNRRQGEKLFF
-	TRBJ1-5	TRBV3-1/TRBV3-2	-	TGTGCCAGCAGCAACAAAGGGGGGGACACGCAGCATTTT	CASSNKGGDTQHF
once	TRBJ2-1	TRBV7-3	TRBD2	TGTGCCAGCAGCTTAGGGGGACTAGGGGGATACAATGAGCAGTTCTTC	CASSLGGLGGYNEQFF
-	TRBJ2-7	TRBV18	-	TGTGCCAGCTCAGGAGGGGCGAACTACGAGCAGTACTTC	CASSGGANYEQYF
-	TRBJ1-5	TRBV6-5	-	TGTGCCAGCAGCGGAAGATCGGGGGAAATTCAGCCCCAGCATTTT	CASSGRSGEIQPQHF
once	TRBJ1-2	TRBV27	-	TGTGCCAGCAGTTTAACGGGGGGCTATGGCTACACCTTC	CASSLTGGYGYTF
-	TRBJ1-1	TRBV6-5	-	TGTGCCAGCAGGCGGACAGCCAGAACTGAAGCTTTCTTT	CASRRTARTEAFF
-	TRBJ2-7	TRBV6-5	-	TGTGCCAGCTTTGCCACTTCCTACGAGCAGTACTTC	CASFATSYEQYF